This T cell receptor beta chain is from a study of T cells in Graves' hyperthyroidism and ophthalmopathy. On the study more broadly: Peripheral blood was taken when the disease was first diagnosed, before any treatment began.

This clonotype was counted only a few times. Absence of ophthalmopathy progression within 18 months defined stable Graves' hyperthyroidism. Thyroid ultrasound and orbital computed tomography, with clinical symptoms and serum thyroxine and TRAb, informed diagnoses. The CDR3 is 13 amino acids. With V trimmed by 6 bases and J by 5 bases, 6 bases remained unmatched. Germline V lookup: CDR1 LNHDA, CDR2 SQIVND (reference sequence). Amplification targeted TCR beta CDR3 regions from RNA transcripts. The HTBI set primed first-round TCR CDR3 RT-PCR. MiXCR, run by TCRdb on the multiplex PCR reads, gives a single entry per CDR3 protein. The sample has 500,000 to 700,000 distinct CDR3 sequences; over 15% are singletons.

V usage is TRBV19 and J usage is TRBJ2-7; TRBD1 matches at 8 bases. The sample taken for sequencing was blood. This receptor was taken from a young woman with Graves' hyperthyroidism. The CDR3 sequence is CASRDRERNEQYF. Here the CDR3 DNA reads TGTGCCAGTAGGGACAGGGAGCGTAACGAGCAGTACTTC.